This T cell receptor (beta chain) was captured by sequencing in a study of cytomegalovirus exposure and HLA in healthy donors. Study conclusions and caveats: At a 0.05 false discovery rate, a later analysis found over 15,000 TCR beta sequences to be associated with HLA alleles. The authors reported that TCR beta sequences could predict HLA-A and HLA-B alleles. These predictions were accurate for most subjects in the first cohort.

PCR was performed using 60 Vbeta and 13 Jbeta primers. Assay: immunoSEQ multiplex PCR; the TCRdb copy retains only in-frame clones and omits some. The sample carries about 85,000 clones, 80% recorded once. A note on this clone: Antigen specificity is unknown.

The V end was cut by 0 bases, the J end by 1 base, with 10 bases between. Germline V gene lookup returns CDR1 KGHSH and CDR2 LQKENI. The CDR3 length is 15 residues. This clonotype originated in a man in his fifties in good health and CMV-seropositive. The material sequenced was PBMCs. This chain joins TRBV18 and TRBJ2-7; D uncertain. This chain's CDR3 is CASSPPALGSYEQYF. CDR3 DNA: TGTGCCAGCTCACCACCGGCGCTAGGATCCTACGAGCAGTACTTC.